This TCR beta chain was captured in a study of blood T cell repertoires in COVID-19. Study at large: Sample material is recorded as cDNA or gDNA derived from T cells, B-cell-depleted T cells, or PBMCs.

Profiling relied on immunoSEQ multiplex PCR, and the TCRdb table lists in-frame clones only, not all of them. Of 150,000 to 250,000 clones in the sample, roughly 77% are singletons; the top ten hold almost 6%. Recruited during active infection, patients (from Seattle) were subsequently followed longitudinally. CDR1 and CDR2 from the germline V gene are MGHDK and SYGVNS. Trimming removed 2 bases at V and 1 base at J, with 7 bases between. The CDR3 totals 14 residues. The clonotype originates from a woman aged 40 to 50 with COVID-19, enrolled during active disease. Sequenced: peripheral blood. This chain connects TRBV25-1 to TRBJ2-3, with a tentative D call TRBD2 (5 bases). The DNA of the CDR3 is TGTGCCAGCAGTGAAGGAGGCGGCACAGATACGCAGTATTTT. It specifies CASSEGGGTDTQYF.